This T cell receptor (beta chain) was profiled in a study of blood T cell repertoires in COVID-19. Study at large: The samples span acute and convalescent COVID-19 from the United States, Italy and Spain. T cells, B-cell-depleted T cells, or PBMCs supplied cDNA or gDNA.

Authors' data handling: Amplifying reference gene primers gave estimates of nucleated cell counts. Profiled with immunoSEQ multiplex PCR; TCRdb holds only in-frame clones, not every one. V and J calls and clone size are those listed in that table; D and trimming were worked out from the DNA. The sample lists some 120,000 clones, about 75% occurring once. The CDR3 length is 13 residues. The germline V gene has CDR1 LGHDT and CDR2 YNNKEL (reference sequence). Trimming cost V 3 bases and J 10 bases; bases outside gene matches: 1. The sequence came from an older man with acute or convalescent COVID-19. Sample: peripheral blood. This chain connects TRBV3-1 (or the pseudogene TRBV3-2) to TRBJ2-1; TRBD2 agrees at 12 bases. As DNA, the CDR3 is TGTGCCAGCAGCCAGGGACTAGCGGGCGAGCAGTTCTTC. Translation gives CASSQGLAGEQFF.